These 8 T cell receptor beta chains share one sample of origin, sequenced in a study of cytomegalovirus exposure and HLA in healthy donors. In the PCR, 60 Vbeta and 13 Jbeta primers were used. Some clones are missing from TCRdb's copy, which holds only in-frame ones; the method was immunoSEQ multiplex PCR. The sample includes a few hundred thousand clones, around 81% of them seen just once. Sequenced sample: PBMCs. Receptors were obtained from a woman aged 50 to 60 in good health and CMV-seropositive.

The genes are TRBV9 and TRBJ2-7; TRBD2 aligns across 8 bases. The junction had 5 bases not matched to a gene; V was cut back by 4 bases and J by 2 bases. There are 14 residues in the CDR3. CDR1 is SGDLS and CDR2 is YYNGEE in the germline V gene. CDR3 bases: TGTGCCAGCAGCCCCCTCGGGGGGGCCTACGAGCAGTACTTC. Translated: CASSPLGGAYEQYF.

Details on this clone: Different DNA sequences within this sample yield the same CDR3. The V and J genes are TRBV11-2 and TRBJ2-5; no clear D gene. The V and J ends lost 1 base and 2 bases respectively, with 5 bases between them. The CDR3 runs to 13 residues. Germline CDR1 reads SGHAT; CDR2 reads FQNNGV. The CDR3 loop is CASSLGQQETQYF. The DNA of the CDR3 is TGTGCCAGCAGCTTAGGCCAGCAAGAGACCCAGTACTTC.

The CDR3 sequence: CASRRQGHEKLFF. The CDR3 coding sequence is TGCGCCAGCAGAAGACAGGGACACGAAAAACTGTTTTTT. The chain links TRBV5-1 to TRBJ1-4, with 7 bases lining up with TRBD1. CDR1 and CDR2 (germline): SGHRS, YFSETQ. Unmatched junction bases numbered 6, after V lost 5 bases and J lost 8 bases. This CDR3 has 13 amino acids. Full variable domain (remainder filled in from reference TRBV5-1 and TRBJ1-4): KAGVTQTPRYLIKTRGQQVTLSCSPISGHRSVSWYQQTPGQGLQFLFEYFSETQRNKGNFPGRFSGRQFSNSRSEMNVSTLELGDSALYLCASRRQGHEKLFFGSGTQLSVL.

The rearrangement links TRBV2 to TRBJ2-1, with TRBD1 matching 9 bases. The CDR3 loop spans 14 amino acids. V was pared by 7 bases and J by 7 bases, with 8 bases of the junction left unmatched. Germline-derived CDR1 and CDR2 are SNHLY and FYNNEI. The CDR3 region is CASTQDRGGNEQFF. CDR3 sequence (DNA): TGTGCCAGCACCCAGGACAGGGGCGGGAATGAGCAGTTCTTC.

The chain carries TRBV19 and TRBJ1-5, with 8 nucleotides matching TRBD1. The CDR3 is made up of 15 amino acids. The V gene end was trimmed by 6 bases and the J gene end by 6 bases; junction bases not matched to a gene: 10. CDR1 is LNHDA and CDR2 is SQIVND in the germline V gene (reference sequence). The CDR3 DNA reads as TGTGCCAGTAGACCAGGGACAGGAATGAGTCAGCCCCAGCATTTT. Its translation: CASRPGTGMSQPQHF.

In its sample, this clone was seen once. This sequence joins TRBV4-2 and TRBJ2-5; D unresolved. CDR1 and CDR2 (germline): LGHNA, YNFKEQ. This CDR3 region has 13 residues. Trimming stripped 1 base from V and 3 bases from J, with 6 bases between. CDR3 nucleotides: TGTGCCAGCAGCCAAGCTCCAGAAGAGACCCAGTACTTC. Translating gives CASSQAPEETQYF.

V is TRBV7-2 and J is TRBJ1-1; D is unclear. V lost 2 bases, J lost 1 base, and 8 bases lay in between. CDR3 length: 14 residues. Germline V gives CDR1 SGHTA, CDR2 FQGNSA. The CDR3, as DNA: TGTGCCAGCAGCTTATATAGCTCGAACACTGAAGCTTTCTTT. It is translated as CASSLYSSNTEAFF.

This chain uses TRBV19 with TRBJ1-3; TRBD1 matches at 7 bases. In germline, CDR1 is LNHDA, CDR2 SQIVND (reference sequence). The junction had 8 bases not matched to a gene; V was cut back by 6 bases and J by 0 bases. There are 16 residues in the CDR3. As DNA, the CDR3 is TGTGCCAGTAGGTCACAGGGGACCCACTCTGGAAACACCATATATTTT. It codes for CASRSQGTHSGNTIYF.